A selection of T cell receptor beta chains follows, all from one sample in a study of early T cells in non-severe SARS-CoV-2 infection. TCRdb analysed the 5' RACE reads with MiXCR anew, one entry per CDR3 protein. Among under 45,000 distinct CDR3 sequences listed, about 5.2% were seen once. The sample here was whole blood, taken at baseline. The receptors derive from an adult who was a healthcare worker with PCR-confirmed SARS-CoV-2 infection or an uninfected control (not recorded which). CDR3s leave out the opening cysteine and the closing phenylalanine or tryptophan.

v_gene	j_gene	CDR3aa
TRBV12-3/TRBV12-4	TRBJ1-5	ASSLVGQPQH
TRBV24-1	TRBJ2-2	ATSGRKTNTGELF
TRBV27	TRBJ2-1	ASSRRGPRANLDEQF
TRBV12-3/TRBV12-4	TRBJ2-5	ASSFHRETQY
TRBV7-2	TRBJ2-2	ASSLGLAGELF
TRBV20-1	TRBJ2-3	SADLQSTDTQY
TRBV24-1	TRBJ2-1	ATSDPDRAIFNEQF
TRBV5-1	TRBJ1-6	ASSLTSGTETSPLH
TRBV6-5	TRBJ2-7	ASSYGQGLGEQY
TRBV6-1	TRBJ1-5	ASTLTGTHQPQH
TRBV6-5	TRBJ2-3	ASSYVRWGGTDTQY
TRBV12-3/TRBV12-4	TRBJ2-1	ASSAGLAEFNEQF